The clone carrying this T cell receptor (beta chain) was counted a single time. The source of the sample is a study of shared clonotypes between healthy human individuals. Per the germline V gene, CDR1 is ENHRY and CDR2 is SYGVKD. V lost 4 bases and J 7 bases, leaving 14 bases between the germline ends. The CDR3 runs 14 residues. Generated by immunoSEQ multiplex PCR, the TCRdb table keeps only in-frame clones and is missing some. The sample includes a few hundred thousand clones, 80% to 90% of them seen just once. Sequencing was carried out using memory CD8+ T cells sorted from blood. Documented subset: CD45RO+ cells pooled with CCR7-negative TemRA cells. The source of this sequence is a man aged 18 to 35 in good health. J is TRBJ2-1 and V is TRBV10-3; D is possibly TRBD2 (5 bases). Here the CDR3 reads CAISGWEKGNEQFF. CDR3 in DNA: TGTGCCATCAGTGGTTGGGAGAAGGGTAATGAGCAGTTCTTC.